The clone carrying this T cell receptor (beta chain) was observed at least ten times. Its antigen is still unknown. New diagnoses, under 2 months' duration, and ages 18 to 65 characterized the hyperthyroidism patients. This entry comes from a study of Graves' ophthalmopathy and Graves' hyperthyroidism. Overall study findings and caveats: Researchers report that a 13-signature model separated ophthalmopathy from stable hyperthyroidism, posting about 87% sensitivity and roughly 81% specificity. Blood also harbored most expanded thyroid clonotypes above 0.001 frequency.

The TCR beta CDR3 regions underwent amplification from RNA transcripts. A first-round RT-PCR used HTBI primers, followed by a second-round multiplex PCR. TCRdb recomputed calls from the multiplex PCR reads with MiXCR, one row per CDR3 protein. The sample has roughly 1.1 million distinct CDR3 sequences; less than 45% are singletons. This TCR derives from an adult man with Graves' hyperthyroidism. Sequencing input: peripheral blood or thyroid tissue (not recorded which).

CDR3 sequence: CASSQDGGVGTEAFF. CDR3 bases: TGTGCCAGCAGCCAAGATGGGGGCGTGGGCACTGAAGCTTTCTTT. V is TRBV3-1 and J is TRBJ1-1; possible D gene TRBD1, 6 bases. V lost 0 bases to trimming and J lost 4 bases, with 12 bases between them. This CDR3 is built from 15 residues. In germline, CDR1 is LGHDT, CDR2 YNNKEL (reference sequence). Looking up the rest from reference TRBV3-1 and TRBJ1-1 gives the full variable domain: DTAVSQTPKYLVTQMGNDKSIKCEQNLGHDTMYWYKQDSKKFLKIMFSYNNKELIINETVPNRFSPKSPDKAHLNLHINSLELGDSAVYFCASSQDGGVGTEAFFGQGTRLTVV.